This T cell receptor beta chain was captured in a study of T-cell memory formation after mild COVID-19. General observations from the study: The pre-infection memory compartment contained some responding clones, suggesting cross-reactive memory joined. Mainly in CM and EM were contracting CD4+ clones; CD8+ were in EMRA.

Germline-derived CDR1 and CDR2 are DFQATT and SNEGSKA (reference sequence). This CDR3 is 12 amino acids long. V shed 4 bases and J shed 1 base, with 5 bases lying between them. About this clonotype itself: The antigen remains undetermined.

TCRdb passed the 5' RACE reads through MiXCR, listing each CDR3 protein once. The sample lists approximately 260,000 distinct CDR3 sequences, 15% to 20% occurring once. The sequenced sample was PBMCs or a T cell subset sorted from them (not recorded which). The gene calls are TRBV20-1 and TRBJ2-1; D gene ambiguous. The receptor comes from a man aged 18 to 30 who had mild COVID-19 (a few samples of this study predate the infection). Cell type and time point are not known. Here the CDR3 reads CSATGSYNEQFF. DNA for the CDR3: TGCAGTGCTACCGGATCCTACAATGAGCAGTTCTTC.